The T cell receptor beta chain described here comes from a study of T cell repertoires in cytomegalovirus infection. TCRdb itself ran the reads through MiXCR, one entry per CDR3 protein. This sample has some 590,000 distinct CDR3 sequences, with just under 40% found just once. The germline V gene encodes CDR1 LNHNV and CDR2 YYDKDF (reference sequence). V was cut by 0 bases and J by 1 base, with 5 bases left in between. The CDR3 has 14 amino acids. This clonotype turned up a few times. The target antigen is unknown. Overall study findings and caveats: There were HLA-C-restricted CMV-specific TCR beta clonotypes dominating the ex vivo response.

The material was cultured PBMCs, obtained from culture after CMV antigen stimulation. The TCR originated in a human donor in good health (CMV status not recorded). Some clones in this sample may be carry-over from other donors' samples. This sequence joins TRBV15 and TRBJ2-3; D is unresolved. The chain's CDR3 is CATSRDHGTDTQYF. The CDR3 coding sequence is TGTGCCACCAGCAGAGATCATGGCACAGATACGCAGTATTTT.